This TCR beta chain was profiled in a study of blood T cells in healthy people across ages. A second roughly 6 to 12 cycle PCR used barcoded and J-beta primers. TCRdb fed the 5' RACE reads into MiXCR, producing one record per CDR3 protein. Of roughly 500,000 distinct CDR3 sequences detected, approximately 30% appear once; the ten largest clones hold under 20%. V lost 5 bases, J lost 6 bases, and 5 bases stayed unmatched. The CDR3 totals 13 residues. Per germline, CDR1 SEHNR and CDR2 FQNEAQ (reference sequence). This receptor was identified in a woman in her sixties or seventies in good health. The J gene is TRBJ2-7, the V gene TRBV7-9, with 9 nucleotides matching TRBD2. The sample was blood. CDR3 DNA sequence: TGTGCCAGCAGCCCTGCGGGGGGGCCCGAGCAGTACTTC. Translation gives CASSPAGGPEQYF.